This T cell receptor beta chain was identified in a study of response to subunit inactivated influenza vaccine (dated by TCRdb to the late 2010s). General notes on the study: Deep quantitative profiling of the T cell receptor repertoire was used in the study to follow responses to a trivalent subunit inactivated influenza vaccine.

At least ten counts were recorded for this clonotype. What antigen it recognizes has not been identified. There are no base qualities to consult, and no much larger clone falls within one base. Library prep was done by RT-PCR. The data were produced on an Illumina HiSeq 2500. The raw public reads went through TCRdb reprocessing: fastp at Q25, MiXCR clone calling, in-frame beta chains kept. Each CDR3 protein gets just one entry, which takes the most common genes and DNA from the rows behind it. Counted in this sample were 650,000 to 800,000 distinct CDR3 sequences; about 15% of them appeared once. The top ten constitute 5.5% to 7% of the sample. Measured from the cysteine to the phenylalanine, the CDR3 is 16 residues long. Just the 48-base CDR3 DNA is kept, in frame starting at base 1. CDR1 and CDR2, looked up from the germline V gene, are MGHRA and YSYEKL. The junction shows trimming of 3 bases on V and 6 bases on J, and the gene matches do not reach 9 bases of it.

The full study reports these points: According to the authors, only a limited number of new T cells may be recruited by each seasonal influenza vaccination.

The source was PBMCs from blood, collected approximately 15 days before vaccination. The receptor was isolated from a man aged 50 to 59 who received an inactivated influenza vaccine. Donor details come from another sample of the same person, matched by shared clones. This sequence uses TRBV4-1 and TRBJ2-1; 9 bases in between match TRBD2. The CDR3 here reads CASSHTTGLARNEQFF. The nucleotide sequence reads as follows: TGCGCCAGCAGCCACACCACGGGACTAGCTCGCAATGAGCAGTTCTTC.